What follows are 8 T cell receptor beta chains derived from one specimen sequenced in a study of CD8+ T cells in alopecia areata. The treatment is: oral pan-JAK inhibitor, 5-10 mg twice daily. Investigators isolated RNA and reverse transcribed it into cDNA to act as the sequencing template. The assay was immunoSEQ multiplex PCR, and TCRdb's table has in-frame clones only and misses some. The top ten clones hold over 9% of a sample with 180,000 or so clones, 40% to 55% of them seen once. The sequencing here drew on CD8+ T cells sorted from blood, taken at approximately week 52, from a patient treated with tofacitinib. These receptors were taken from a human donor with alopecia areata.

The rearrangement links TRBV2 to TRBJ1-2; D perhaps matches TRBD1 (5 bases). Between the trimmed V and J ends, which lost 4 bases and 2 bases, there was a span of 14 bases. CDR1 is SNHLY and CDR2 is FYNNEI in the germline V gene. CDR3 length: 15 residues. CDR3 in amino acids: CASSGGEFLNYGYTF. CDR3 DNA: TGTGCCAGCAGTGGAGGGGAGTTTTTAAACTATGGCTACACCTTC.

This clone was counted only a few times. This sequence joins TRBV12-5 and TRBJ2-7; D possibly corresponds to TRBD2 (5 bases). The germline V and J ends were trimmed by 3 bases and 6 bases, with 12 bases remaining between them. From germline, CDR1 is LGHNT and CDR2 FRNRAP. The length of the CDR3 is 13 residues. CDR3 protein: CASGLLDSGEQYF. The DNA of the CDR3 is TGTGCTAGTGGTTTACTGGACTCCGGCGAGCAGTACTTC.

This chain joins TRBV6-5 and TRBJ1-6; 7 nucleotides agree with TRBD1. Losses at the gene ends were 5 bases for V and 5 bases for J; bases not matched to a gene: 3. CDR1 is MNHEY, CDR2 SVGAGI, per germline. The CDR3 loop spans 14 amino acids. CDR3 in amino acids: CASSPGTDNSPLHF. The CDR3 DNA is TGTGCCAGCAGTCCCGGGACAGATAATTCACCCCTCCACTTT.

V gene TRBV4-3 combines with J gene TRBJ1-2; the match to TRBD1 covers 10 bases. The CDR3 is 14 amino acids. J was trimmed by 4 bases and V by 4 bases; bases with no gene match: 3. CDR1 LGHNA and CDR2 YSLEER come from the germline V gene. The CDR3: CASSRRDRGYGYTF. CDR3 DNA sequence: TGCGCCAGCAGCCGCCGGGACAGGGGCTATGGCTACACCTTC.

The CDR3 loop is CASSIFGTRSSPLHF. The CDR3 DNA is TGTGCCAGTAGTATCTTCGGGACAAGGAGTTCACCCCTCCACTTT. The chain carries TRBV19 and TRBJ1-6; perhaps TRBD1 as D (6 bases). Trimming removed 3 bases at V and 9 bases at J, with 15 bases between. CDR3 length: 15 amino acids. CDR1 and CDR2 from the germline V gene are LNHDA and SQIVND (reference sequence).

V usage is TRBV5-4 and J usage is TRBJ2-1; TRBD1 matches at 7 bases. The ends lost 1 base at V and 0 bases at J; junction bases unmatched: 1. The CDR3 runs 15 residues. From germline, CDR1 is SGHNT and CDR2 YYREEE (reference sequence). The CDR3 bases are TGTGCCAGCAGCTTGAGACAGGGCTCCTACAATGAGCAGTTCTTC. Its translation: CASSLRQGSYNEQFF.

The rearrangement joins TRBV11-2 to TRBJ2-1, with D uncertain. From germline, CDR1 is SGHAT and CDR2 FQNNGV. This CDR3 has 15 residues. Trimming took off 0 bases at V and 6 bases at J, with 12 bases between the two ends. CDR3 bases: TGTGCCAGCAGCTTAGATCTCTTAGGGCCCAATGAGCAGTTCTTC. This translates into CASSLDLLGPNEQFF.

This clone was observed a few times. This chain joins TRBV29-1 and TRBJ2-6, with D unresolved. V was trimmed by 5 bases and J by 4 bases, leaving 6 bases between them. Per the germline V gene, CDR1 is SQVTM and CDR2 is ANQGSEA. The CDR3 extends over 12 amino acids. Here the CDR3 reads CSVPQGANVLTF. In DNA form, the CDR3 reads TGCAGCGTTCCCCAGGGGGCCAACGTCCTGACTTTC. Full variable domain (missing parts from reference TRBV29-1 and TRBJ2-6): SAVISQKPSRDICQRGTSLTIQCQVDSQVTMMFWYRQQPGQSLTLIATANQGSEATYESGFVIDKFPISRPNLTFSTLTVSNMSPEDSSIYLCSVPQGANVLTFGAGSRLTVL.